This T cell receptor (beta chain) was sequenced for a study of blood T cell repertoires in COVID-19. About the study: Collection of acute and convalescent COVID-19 samples took place in the United States, Italy and Spain. The analysed material was cDNA or gDNA that came from T cells, B-cell-depleted T cells, or PBMCs.

Only in-frame clones appear in the TCRdb table, and some are missing; sequencing was by immunoSEQ multiplex PCR. The sample holds 300,000 or so clones; about 83% are singletons and the top ten take 1.5% to 2%. V lost 3 bases to trimming and J lost 5 bases, with 8 bases between them. Germline V gene sequence: CDR1 MNHEY, CDR2 SMNVEV (reference sequence). The CDR3 covers 14 residues. V usage is TRBV27 and J usage is TRBJ1-6, with TRBD1 as a possible D gene (5 bases). The origin of this receptor is a woman between 45 and 65 years old with acute or convalescent COVID-19. The sequenced material came from peripheral blood. CDR3 protein: CASSFTGNNSPLHF. CDR3 nucleotides: TGTGCCAGCAGTTTCACAGGAAATAATTCACCCCTCCACTTT.